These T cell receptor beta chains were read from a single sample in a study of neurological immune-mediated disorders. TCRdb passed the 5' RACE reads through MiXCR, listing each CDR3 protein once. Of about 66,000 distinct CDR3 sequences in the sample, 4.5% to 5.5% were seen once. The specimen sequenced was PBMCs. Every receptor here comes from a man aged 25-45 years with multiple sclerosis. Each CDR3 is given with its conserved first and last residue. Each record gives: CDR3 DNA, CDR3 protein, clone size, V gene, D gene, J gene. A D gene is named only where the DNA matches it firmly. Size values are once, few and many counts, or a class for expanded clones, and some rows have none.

TGCAGCGTTGAAGTAAGGGGACTAGCGGGGGTAAAGCTTGTAACAGATACGCAGTATTTT | CSVEVRGLAGVKLVTDTQYF | many | TRBV29-1 | TRBD2 | TRBJ2-3
TGTGCCAGCAGCTCGCGTCCCGGGACAGGGCACTATGGCTACACCTTC | CASSSRPGTGHYGYTF | many | TRBV5-6 | TRBD1 | TRBJ1-2
TGTGCCAGCAGCCGCGGGGGGGCCCAGTACTTC | CASSRGGAQYF | many | TRBV12-3/TRBV12-4 | TRBD2 | TRBJ2-5
TGCGCCAGCAGCCAAGAACGGGTCCTCGGTCTTGAAGCTTTCTTT | CASSQERVLGLEAFF | many | TRBV4-1 | . | TRBJ1-1
TGCGCCAGCAGCCAAGATCGCCTCTATAATGAAAAACTGTTTTTT | CASSQDRLYNEKLFF | few | TRBV4-1 | . | TRBJ1-4
TGTGCCAGCAAGGGGTTGGGACCGTATGGCTACACCTTC | CASKGLGPYGYTF | many | TRBV11-2 | . | TRBJ1-2
TGTGCCAGCAGCTTCGACAGGGGCGAGCAGTACTTC | CASSFDRGEQYF | many | TRBV7-2 | TRBD1 | TRBJ2-7
TGTGCCAGCCCGACGACGCGGGGGGCTAACACCGGGGAGCTGTTTTTT | CASPTTRGANTGELFF | many | TRBV7-9 | TRBD2 | TRBJ2-2
TGTGCCAGCAACCTAGGGGGTGAAGCTTTCTTT | CASNLGGEAFF | many | TRBV6-5 | . | TRBJ1-1
TGTGCCAGCAGCCTTTACCGGGACACCCAGTTTCTAGCCAAAAACATTCAGTACTTC | CASSLYRDTQFLAKNIQYF | many | TRBV14 | . | TRBJ2-4
TGTGCCAGCAGTGCTCACAGGACCTTTTCCAACGTCCTGACTTTC | CASSAHRTFSNVLTF | many | TRBV28 | . | TRBJ2-6
TGCGCCAGCAGTCAGCCGCGGGAGTTCTTC | CASSQPREFF | . | TRBV23-1 | . | TRBJ2-1
TGTGCCAGCAGCCAGGACAGAAATCAGCCCCAGCATTTT | CASSQDRNQPQHF | many | TRBV14 | . | TRBJ1-5
TGTGCCAGCAGTTTTATGCGGCGACAGGGGATTCCGAACACCGGGGAGCTGTTTTTT | CASSFMRRQGIPNTGELFF | . | TRBV27 | TRBD1 | TRBJ2-2
TGCAGTGCTAGAGTTGGCGGGTACACAGATACGCAGTATTTT | CSARVGGYTDTQYF | . | TRBV20-1 | . | TRBJ2-3
TGCAGCGTTGACAAACAACACACAGATACGCAGTATTTT | CSVDKQHTDTQYF | few | TRBV29-1 | . | TRBJ2-3
TGTGCCAGCAGCACCGGGACTAGCGGGGGGTACCAAGAGACCCAGTACTTC | CASSTGTSGGYQETQYF | many | TRBV6-5 | TRBD2 | TRBJ2-5
TGCGCCAGCAGTGAGTCGGGAGGGAGCACAGATACGCAGTATTTT | CASSESGGSTDTQYF | many | TRBV10-1 | TRBD2 | TRBJ2-3
TGCAGTGCTAGGGTGGCTAGCGGGGGGAATGAGCAGTTCTTC | CSARVASGGNEQFF | few | TRBV20-1 | TRBD2 | TRBJ2-1
TGTGCCAGCAGTTACCGCGTCCCCTTTAGGGGCACTGAAGCTTTCTTT | CASSYRVPFRGTEAFF | many | TRBV6-5 | . | TRBJ1-1
TGTGCCAGCAGCCAAGGGTATACGCAGTATTTT | CASSQGYTQYF | many | TRBV3-1 | . | TRBJ2-3
TGTGCCACCAGCAGACCGGAGTCGGGAGGATCTTCCAATGAGCAGTTCTTC | CATSRPESGGSSNEQFF | many | TRBV15 | TRBD2 | TRBJ2-1